The 10 T cell receptor beta chains below come from one sample, sequenced in a study of T cells in Graves' hyperthyroidism and ophthalmopathy. The investigators amplified TCR beta CDR3 regions from RNA transcripts. The HTBI primer set served for first-round RT-PCR of the TCR CDR3. One entry per CDR3 protein results from TCRdb running MiXCR on the multiplex PCR reads. Of 300,000 to 450,000 distinct CDR3 sequences listed, more than 20% were seen once; the top ten hold less than 75%. The sequenced material came from blood. The receptors shown here come from a man in his fifties with Graves' hyperthyroidism.

The V call is TRBV5-1, the J call TRBJ2-6; 9 bases line up with TRBD1. Trimming removed 0 bases from V and 4 bases from J; junction bases left unmatched: 14. The CDR3 loop spans 20 amino acids. CDR1 is SGHRS and CDR2 is YFSETQ in the germline V gene. The CDR3 bases are TGCGCCAGCAGCTTGGCCCGGCGGGACAGGGTGCCTAGCGGGGCCAACGTCCTGACTTTC. The encoded protein is CASSLARRDRVPSGANVLTF.

This clonotype was seen a handful of times. The V call is TRBV6-1, the J call TRBJ2-1, with 14 nucleotides matching TRBD2. Germline CDR1 is MNHNS and CDR2 is SASEGT. V lost 6 bases to trimming and J lost 8 bases; unmatched junction nucleotides: 0. This CDR3 comprises 13 residues. As DNA, the CDR3 is TGTGCCAGCAGGGGACTAGCGGGAGATGAGCAGTTCTTC. Translation: CASRGLAGDEQFF.

This clonotype was picked up a small number of times. J is TRBJ2-1 and V is TRBV6-5; D is undetermined. Trimming cost V 2 bases and J 10 bases, with 9 bases left between them. CDR1 and CDR2 (germline): MNHEY, SVGAGI. The CDR3 sequence is 12 residues long. The chain's CDR3 is CASSYDPPEQFF. CDR3 coding DNA: TGTGCCAGCAGTTACGACCCCCCAGAGCAGTTCTTC.

This clonotype occurred a few times. A much larger clone differs from this one at a single base, so this may be a read error. J is TRBJ1-1 and V is TRBV3-1; D remains unclear. With 4 bases removed from V and 1 base from J, the gap between germline ends came to 7 bases. CDR1 is LGHDT, CDR2 YNNKEL, per germline (reference sequence). The CDR3 loop spans 13 amino acids. In DNA form, the CDR3 reads TGTGCCAGCAGCCCCGCGGGGAACACTGAAGCTTTCTTT. Translation: CASSPAGNTEAFF.

This clonotype appeared many times. The rearrangement uses TRBV5-1 and TRBJ2-1, with 10 bases identical to TRBD1. V lost 3 bases and J lost 1; bases outside the gene matches: 1. Germline CDR1 SGHRS, CDR2 YFSETQ. This CDR3 region has 15 residues. CDR3 amino acids: CASSWGQGSYNEQFF. In DNA form, the CDR3 reads TGCGCCAGCAGCTGGGGACAGGGGTCCTACAATGAGCAGTTCTTC.

The rearrangement uses TRBV27 and TRBJ2-7; D is uncertain. The CDR3 consists of 13 residues. CDR1 and CDR2 from the germline V gene are MNHEY and SMNVEV (reference sequence). V lost 0 bases and J 6 bases, leaving 9 bases between the germline ends. The CDR3 nucleotides are TGTGCCAGCAGTTTATCGTTTGCGTCCGAGCAGTACTTC. It codes for CASSLSFASEQYF.

This clonotype was seen a few times. The chain couples TRBV6-1 to TRBJ2-2, with D unresolved. Trimming removed 3 bases from V and 6 bases from J, with 8 bases in between. Germline-derived CDR1 and CDR2 are MNHNS and SASEGT. The CDR3 runs 13 residues. The DNA of the CDR3 is TGTGCCAGCAGTGACCTAGTCCCCGGGGAGCTGTTTTTT. The encoded protein is CASSDLVPGELFF.

This clonotype was seen more than once but under ten times. V is TRBV24-1 and J is TRBJ2-5, with a weak D call TRBD1 (6 bases). The germline V gene encodes CDR1 KGHDR and CDR2 SFDVKD. CDR3 length: 16 amino acids. Trimming stripped 5 bases from V and 3 bases from J, with 18 bases between. CDR3 sequence: CATSGREPGQEETQYF. DNA for the CDR3: TGTGCCACCAGTGGTCGCGAGCCGGGACAAGAAGAGACCCAGTACTTC.

The rearrangement uses TRBV6-1 and TRBJ2-7; the match to TRBD2 covers 9 bases. The CDR3 spans 14 residues. Losses at the gene ends were 8 bases for V and 0 bases for J; bases not matched to a gene: 5. Germline V lookup: CDR1 MNHNS, CDR2 SASEGT. CDR3: CASVPSGASYEQYF. DNA of the CDR3: TGTGCCAGCGTACCTAGCGGGGCCTCCTACGAGCAGTACTTC.

This clonotype was seen a few times. J is TRBJ2-2 and V is TRBV6-1; a possible D gene is TRBD2 (6 bases). CDR1 MNHNS and CDR2 SASEGT come from the germline V gene. This CDR3 region has 13 residues. V was trimmed by 8 bases and J by 6 bases, leaving 13 bases between them. Here the CDR3 reads CASEGGQSGELFF. The CDR3 bases are TGTGCCAGCGAAGGAGGGCAATCCGGGGAGCTGTTTTTT.